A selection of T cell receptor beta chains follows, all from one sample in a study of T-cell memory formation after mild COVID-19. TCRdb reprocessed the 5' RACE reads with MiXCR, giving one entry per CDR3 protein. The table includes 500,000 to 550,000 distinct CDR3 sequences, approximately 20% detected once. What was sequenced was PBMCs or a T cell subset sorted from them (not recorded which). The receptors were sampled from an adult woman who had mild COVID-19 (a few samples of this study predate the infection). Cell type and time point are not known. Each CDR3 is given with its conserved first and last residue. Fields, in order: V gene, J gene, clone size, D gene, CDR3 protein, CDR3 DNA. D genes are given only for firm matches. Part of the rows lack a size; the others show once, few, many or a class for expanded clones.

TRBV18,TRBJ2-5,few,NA,CASSPPSLETQYF,TGTGCCAGCTCACCACCGTCTTTAGAGACCCAGTACTTC
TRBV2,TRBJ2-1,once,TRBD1,CASSDRGPDEQFF,TGTGCCAGCAGTGACAGGGGGCCGGATGAGCAGTTCTTC
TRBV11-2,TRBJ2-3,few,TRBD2,CASSSTSGFPDTQYF,TGTGCCAGCAGCTCGACTAGCGGATTTCCAGATACGCAGTATTTT
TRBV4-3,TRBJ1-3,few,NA,CASSPNPRSGHSSISGNTIYF,TGCGCCAGCAGCCCAAACCCTAGGTCGGGACACTCTTCTATATCTGGAAACACCATATATTTT
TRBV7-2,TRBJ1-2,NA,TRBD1,CASSKGQGPDTF,TGTGCCAGCAGCAAGGGACAGGGCCCGGACACCTTC
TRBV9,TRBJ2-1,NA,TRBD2,CASSATSASSYNEQFF,TGTGCCAGCAGCGCCACTAGCGCCAGCTCCTACAATGAGCAGTTCTTC
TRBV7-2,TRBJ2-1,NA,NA,CASSLGWERDFYNEQFF,TGTGCCAGCAGCTTAGGATGGGAGAGAGACTTCTACAATGAGCAGTTCTTC
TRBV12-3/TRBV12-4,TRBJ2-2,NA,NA,CASRYSVTGELFF,TGTGCCAGCAGGTACTCGGTCACCGGGGAGCTGTTTTTT
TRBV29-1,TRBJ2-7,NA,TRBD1,CSTRRDSSYEQYF,TGCAGCACACGAAGGGACAGTTCCTACGAGCAGTACTTC
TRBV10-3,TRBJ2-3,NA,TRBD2,CAISVNGRAVDTQYF,TGTGCCATCAGTGTCAACGGGAGGGCCGTAGATACGCAGTATTTT
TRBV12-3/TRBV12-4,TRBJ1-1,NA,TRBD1,CASSLQGAPTEAFF,TGTGCCAGCAGTCTACAGGGGGCGCCGACTGAAGCTTTCTTT
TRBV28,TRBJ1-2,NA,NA,CASSLLSTANGYTF,TGTGCCAGCAGTTTACTTTCGACAGCGAATGGCTACACCTTC
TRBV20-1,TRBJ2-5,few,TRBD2,CSARIAGSRGETQYF,TGCAGTGCTAGAATAGCGGGATCCAGAGGAGAGACCCAGTACTTC
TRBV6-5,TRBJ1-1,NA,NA,CASRIGREGNTEAFF,TGTGCCAGCAGGATCGGACGGGAGGGGAACACTGAAGCTTTCTTT
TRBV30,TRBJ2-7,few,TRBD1,CAWRPGQGAEEQYF,TGTGCCTGGAGACCGGGACAGGGGGCCGAAGAGCAGTACTTC
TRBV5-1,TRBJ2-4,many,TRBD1,CASSLAQGDIQYF,TGCGCCAGCAGCTTGGCCCAGGGGGACATTCAGTACTTC
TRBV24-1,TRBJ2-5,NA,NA,CATSDSIRTQYF,TGTGCCACCAGTGATTCAATCAGAACCCAGTACTTC
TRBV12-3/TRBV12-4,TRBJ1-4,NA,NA,CASSLIGGNEKLFF,TGTGCCAGCAGTTTAATTGGGGGTAATGAAAAACTGTTTTTT
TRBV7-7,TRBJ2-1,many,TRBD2,CASSLGASGGYNEQFF,TGTGCTAGCAGCTTGGGGGCTAGCGGGGGCTACAATGAGCAGTTCTTC
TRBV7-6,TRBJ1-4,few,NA,CASSLKPGGGEKLFF,TGTGCCAGCAGCTTAAAGCCTGGAGGAGGTGAAAAACTGTTTTTT
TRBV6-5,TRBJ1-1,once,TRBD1,CASSLGTGVGAFF,TGTGCCAGCAGTTTAGGGACAGGGGTAGGGGCTTTCTTT
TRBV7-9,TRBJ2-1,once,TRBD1,CASSLTRDRVINEQFF,TGTGCCAGCAGCCTCACCCGGGACAGGGTAATCAATGAGCAGTTCTTC
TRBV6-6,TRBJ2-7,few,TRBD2,CASTPGLAGGSAYEQYF,TGTGCCAGCACCCCGGGGCTAGCGGGAGGTTCGGCCTACGAGCAGTACTTC
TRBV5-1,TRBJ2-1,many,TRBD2,CASSAGLAGGLEQFF,TGCGCCAGCAGCGCCGGACTAGCGGGGGGACTTGAGCAGTTCTTC
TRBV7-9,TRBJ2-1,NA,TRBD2,CASSSTRGLAVLEQFF,TGTGCCAGCAGTTCCACCCGTGGACTAGCGGTCTTAGAGCAGTTCTTC
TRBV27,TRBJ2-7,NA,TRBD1,CASGWGQPYEQYF,TGTGCCAGCGGGTGGGGACAGCCTTACGAGCAGTACTTC
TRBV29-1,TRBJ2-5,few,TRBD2,CSGAGGGETQYF,TGCAGCGGAGCGGGGGGCGGGGAGACCCAGTACTTC
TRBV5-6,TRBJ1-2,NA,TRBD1,CASSTGTAQHLYGYTF,TGTGCCAGCAGCACCGGGACAGCCCAACATCTCTATGGCTACACCTTC
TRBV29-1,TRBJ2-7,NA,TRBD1,CSVGDRGLYEQYF,TGCAGCGTCGGGGACAGGGGGCTCTACGAGCAGTACTTC
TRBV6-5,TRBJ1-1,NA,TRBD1,CASSYSDRATEAFF,TGTGCCAGCAGTTACTCGGACAGGGCGACTGAAGCTTTCTTT